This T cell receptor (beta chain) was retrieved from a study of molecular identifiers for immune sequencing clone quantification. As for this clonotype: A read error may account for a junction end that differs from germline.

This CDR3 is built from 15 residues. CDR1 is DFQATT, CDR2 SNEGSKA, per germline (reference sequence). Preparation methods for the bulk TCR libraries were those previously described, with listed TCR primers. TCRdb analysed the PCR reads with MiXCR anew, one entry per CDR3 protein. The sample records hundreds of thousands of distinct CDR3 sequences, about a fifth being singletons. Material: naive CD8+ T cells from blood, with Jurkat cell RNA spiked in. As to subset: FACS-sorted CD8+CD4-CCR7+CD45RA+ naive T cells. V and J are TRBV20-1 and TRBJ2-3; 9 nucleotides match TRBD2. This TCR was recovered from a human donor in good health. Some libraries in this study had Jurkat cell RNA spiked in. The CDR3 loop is CSARDKGTSTNTQYF. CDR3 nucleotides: TGCAGTGCTAGAGATAAGGGGACTAGCACAAATACGCAGTATTTT.